This TCR beta chain was captured in a study of cytomegalovirus exposure and HLA in healthy donors. This CDR3 spans 15 amino acids. The V gene end was trimmed by 0 bases and the J gene end by 2 bases; junction bases not matched to a gene: 3. In germline, CDR1 is SGHKS, CDR2 YYEKEE (reference sequence). The primer mix had 60 Vbeta and 13 Jbeta primers. Data came from immunoSEQ multiplex PCR; TCRdb stores just in-frame clones and leaves some out. The sample has 130,000 or so clones; the top ten hold 2% to 2.5%. This chain connects TRBV5-5 to TRBJ2-7; TRBD2 aligns across 9 bases. The sequenced material came from PBMCs. This clonotype was obtained from a woman between 18 and 29 years old in good health and CMV-seronegative. CDR3 bases: TGTGCCAGCAGCTTGGGACTAGCGGAGGCCTACGAGCAGTACTTC. Its protein is CASSLGLAEAYEQYF.